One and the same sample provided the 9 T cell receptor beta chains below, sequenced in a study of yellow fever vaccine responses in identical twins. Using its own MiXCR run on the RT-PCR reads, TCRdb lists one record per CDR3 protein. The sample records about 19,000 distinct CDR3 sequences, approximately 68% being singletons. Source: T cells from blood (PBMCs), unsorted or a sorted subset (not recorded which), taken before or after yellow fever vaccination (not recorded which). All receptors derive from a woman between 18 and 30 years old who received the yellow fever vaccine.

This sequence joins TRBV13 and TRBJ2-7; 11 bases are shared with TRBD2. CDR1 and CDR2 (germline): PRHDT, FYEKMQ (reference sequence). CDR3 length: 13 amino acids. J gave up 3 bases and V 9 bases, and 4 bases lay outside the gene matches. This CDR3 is CASSLAGVYEQYV. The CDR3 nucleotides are TGTGCCAGTTCACTAGCGGGAGTCTACGAGCAGTACGTC.

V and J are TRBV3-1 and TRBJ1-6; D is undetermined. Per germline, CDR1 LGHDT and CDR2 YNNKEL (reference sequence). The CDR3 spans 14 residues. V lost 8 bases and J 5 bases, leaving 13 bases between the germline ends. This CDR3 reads CASDGGGHNSPLHF. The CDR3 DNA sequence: TGTGCCAGCGACGGCGGTGGGCATAATTCACCCCTCCACTTT.

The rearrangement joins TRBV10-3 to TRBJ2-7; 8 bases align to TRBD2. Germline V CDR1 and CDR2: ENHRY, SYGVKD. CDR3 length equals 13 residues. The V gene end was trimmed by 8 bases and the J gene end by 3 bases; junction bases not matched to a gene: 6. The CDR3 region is CAIGSSGSYEQYF. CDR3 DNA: TGTGCCATCGGTTCAAGCGGGAGCTACGAGCAGTACTTC.

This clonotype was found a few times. The CDR3 here is CSVVAQGAGYGYTF. The CDR3 nucleotides read TGCAGCGTTGTAGCGCAGGGGGCAGGCTATGGCTACACCTTC. The rearrangement joins TRBV29-1 to TRBJ1-2, with 8 positions matching TRBD1. Trimming took 4 bases from V and 4 from J; bases not matched to a gene: 8. The length of the CDR3 is 14 residues. Germline V lookup: CDR1 SQVTM, CDR2 ANQGSEA.

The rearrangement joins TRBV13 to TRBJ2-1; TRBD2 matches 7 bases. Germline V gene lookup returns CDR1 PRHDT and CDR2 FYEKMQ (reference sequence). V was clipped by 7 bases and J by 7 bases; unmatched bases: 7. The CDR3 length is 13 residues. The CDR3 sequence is CASTGLGENEQFF. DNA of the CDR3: TGTGCCAGCACCGGACTAGGCGAGAATGAGCAGTTCTTC.

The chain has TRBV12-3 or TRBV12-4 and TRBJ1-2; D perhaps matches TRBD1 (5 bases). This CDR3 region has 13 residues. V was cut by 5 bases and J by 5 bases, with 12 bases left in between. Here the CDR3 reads CASSPQDFYGYTF. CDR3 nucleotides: TGTGCCAGCAGTCCACAGGATTTTTATGGCTACACCTTC.

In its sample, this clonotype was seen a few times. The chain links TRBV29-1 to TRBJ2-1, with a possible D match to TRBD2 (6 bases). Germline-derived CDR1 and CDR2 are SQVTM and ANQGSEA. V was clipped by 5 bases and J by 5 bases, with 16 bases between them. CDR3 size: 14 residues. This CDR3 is CSVLIGLQNNEQFF. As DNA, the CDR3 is TGCAGCGTTCTGATCGGACTACAAAACAATGAGCAGTTCTTC.

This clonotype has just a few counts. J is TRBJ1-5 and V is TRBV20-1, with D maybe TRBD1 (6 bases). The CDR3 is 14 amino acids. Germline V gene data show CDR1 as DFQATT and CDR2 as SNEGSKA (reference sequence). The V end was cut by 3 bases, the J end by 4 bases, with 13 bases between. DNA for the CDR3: TGCAGTGCTAGGCCCGGGACATCTAATCAGCCCCAGCATTTT. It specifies CSARPGTSNQPQHF.

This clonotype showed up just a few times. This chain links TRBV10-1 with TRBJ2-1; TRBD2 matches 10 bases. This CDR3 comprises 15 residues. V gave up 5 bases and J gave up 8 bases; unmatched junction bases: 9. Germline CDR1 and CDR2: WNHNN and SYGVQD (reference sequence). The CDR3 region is CASSQPASGRDEQFF. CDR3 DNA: TGCGCCAGCAGTCAGCCCGCTAGCGGGAGAGATGAGCAGTTCTTC.